The rows below give T cell receptor beta chains drawn from one sample of a study of T cell responses to AZD1222 COVID-19 vaccine. Produced via immunoSEQ multiplex PCR; TCRdb's table is partial and in-frame only. Of some 84,000 clones listed, approximately 86% were seen once; the top ten hold approximately 8%. The specimen comprised peripheral blood, sampled on day 0 of AZD1222 vaccination. The receptors come from an adult in good health. The CDR3 runs from the conserved cysteine through the conserved F or W. The D gene is left open where the match is weak. Clone size appears in some rows only: once, few, many, or a class for an expanded clone.

d_gene,v_gene,j_gene,abundance,CDR3nt,CDR3aa
TRBD1,TRBV18,TRBJ1-6,.,TGTGCCAGCTCACCGAGGGACAGCCACGAATTGGGCCTCCACTTT,CASSPRDSHELGLHF
.,TRBV9,TRBJ1-3,.,TGTGCCAGCAGCGCAAATACTGGAAACACCATATATTTT,CASSANTGNTIYF
.,TRBV28,TRBJ2-5,.,TGTGCCAGTTTTGGGGATCGCGAGACCCAGTACTTC,CASFGDRETQYF
TRBD1,TRBV2,TRBJ2-3,.,TGTGCCAGCACCGGCGGGACAGGGGTTGTAGATACGCAGTATTTT,CASTGGTGVVDTQYF
TRBD2,TRBV7-3,TRBJ2-1,few,TGTGCCAGCAGCCCCGGACTAGCGGGGAAGGACAAACACAATGAGCAGTTCTTC,CASSPGLAGKDKHNEQFF
.,TRBV2,TRBJ2-2,.,TGTGCCAGCAGTGAAACAGGGAAAGGTAAGTCCGGGGAGCTGTTTTTT,CASSETGKGKSGELFF
TRBD2,TRBV10-3,TRBJ2-1,.,TGTGCCGGAAGCGGGGGGACCTACAATGAGCAGTTCTTC,CAGSGGTYNEQFF
.,TRBV15,TRBJ1-1,.,TGTGCCACCAGCACTTTCCGAGGGGGGGCGATTGACACTGAAGCTTTCTTT,CATSTFRGGAIDTEAFF
.,TRBV28,TRBJ1-1,.,TGTGCCAGCAGTTCCGGGGCGAACACTGAAGCTTTCTTT,CASSSGANTEAFF
.,TRBV18,TRBJ1-2,.,TGTGCCAGCACACAGCAGAACACGTACCACGGCTACACCTTC,CASTQQNTYHGYTF